This TCR beta chain came from a study of cytomegalovirus exposure and HLA in healthy donors (TCRdb year 2017). Context from the whole study: A later analysis indicated that the 120 validation repertoires were generated on the platform also employed for the approximately 690 repertoires of the first cohort. The study combined high-throughput TCR immunosequencing, statistical association of individual TCRs with disease status, and machine learning to predict cytomegalovirus infection status. The study aimed to test whether cataloging public T cell receptors could reveal signatures of past pathogen exposure. Along with the roughly 670-subject first cohort, a separate validation cohort of about 110 different subjects was used. What the work shows at the level of the full study, not this receptor alone: The study listed over 150 TCR beta chains as associated with cytomegalovirus. Across donors, most TCR sequences were observed very rarely, whereas some public TCRs were present in many individuals. According to the authors, the approach could potentially be generalized to other disease states and immunological phenotypes. Of the cluster scores, 90% to 95% were above 0 in a later analysis, which found that TCRs clustered in the first cohort also tended to co-occur in the approximately 110 validation repertoires. The classifier was reported to diagnose cytomegalovirus status with high specificity and sensitivity in both the original cohort and the validation cohort. All 120 or so repertoires were used to score co-occurrence in the validation cohort in a later analysis, because that analysis had no HLA typing for the cohort. In vitro tests confirmed that three of the cytomegalovirus-associated TCR beta chains recognize cytomegalovirus antigens.

The donors were included in the validation cohort of over a hundred subjects, a group kept apart from the roughly 680-subject first cohort. To note about this clone: Its antigen is unknown. No base qualities exist here, and no much larger clone lies one base off it.

Receptors were amplified or captured by the immunoSEQ multiplex PCR assay. Per the source publication's procedure: A statistical classification framework was developed to diagnose cytomegalovirus status using the catalog of TCR beta chain sequences. Drawn from immuneACCESS, this table holds only the in-frame rearrangements with V and J called that TCRdb kept. Clones are partly lost; checked studies trace under half to an unresolved V gene and leave the rest unexplained. That table furnishes V, J and clone size, whereas the DNA furnished D and trimming. The sample records under 250,000 clones, about nine tenths of which are singletons. The leading ten clones occupy approximately 1% of the sample. This receptor was obtained from a woman aged 18 to 35 in good health and CMV-seronegative. Sequenced input: PBMCs.

The DNA sequence is as follows: TGTGCCAGCAGTCCCCCTCGGGAGGTGTGGGGCTACACCTTC. It specifies CASSPPREVWGYTF. The chain links TRBV28 with TRBJ1-2; the D gene assignment is ambiguous. Trimming removed 5 bases from V and 8 bases from J, leaving 18 bases between the germline ends. From a lookup of the germline V gene, CDR1 and CDR2 are MDHEN and SYDVKM. Its CDR3 holds 14 amino acids, cysteine through phenylalanine. The retained sequence is limited to the CDR3, 42 bases, with the frame set at the first base.